This TCR beta chain was captured in a study of cytomegalovirus exposure and HLA in healthy donors. The donors were members of the validation cohort, which comprised roughly 130 subjects and was separate from the first cohort of more than 500 subjects. CDR3 size: 14 residues. Losses at the gene ends were 4 bases for V and 2 bases for J; bases not matched to a gene: 4. CDR1 is SGHTA and CDR2 is FQGNSA in the germline V gene. Measured with immunoSEQ multiplex PCR; TCRdb has only the in-frame clones, and not every one. The table includes 250,000 to 350,000 clones, roughly 90% detected once. The TCR originated in a woman aged 18 to 35 in good health and CMV-seronegative. Material for sequencing was PBMCs. The V call is TRBV7-2, the J call TRBJ2-7; 8 bases align to TRBD1. The CDR3 DNA is TGTGCCAGCAGCTCCCCGGGACAGGCCTACGAGCAGTACTTC. It is translated as CASSSPGQAYEQYF.